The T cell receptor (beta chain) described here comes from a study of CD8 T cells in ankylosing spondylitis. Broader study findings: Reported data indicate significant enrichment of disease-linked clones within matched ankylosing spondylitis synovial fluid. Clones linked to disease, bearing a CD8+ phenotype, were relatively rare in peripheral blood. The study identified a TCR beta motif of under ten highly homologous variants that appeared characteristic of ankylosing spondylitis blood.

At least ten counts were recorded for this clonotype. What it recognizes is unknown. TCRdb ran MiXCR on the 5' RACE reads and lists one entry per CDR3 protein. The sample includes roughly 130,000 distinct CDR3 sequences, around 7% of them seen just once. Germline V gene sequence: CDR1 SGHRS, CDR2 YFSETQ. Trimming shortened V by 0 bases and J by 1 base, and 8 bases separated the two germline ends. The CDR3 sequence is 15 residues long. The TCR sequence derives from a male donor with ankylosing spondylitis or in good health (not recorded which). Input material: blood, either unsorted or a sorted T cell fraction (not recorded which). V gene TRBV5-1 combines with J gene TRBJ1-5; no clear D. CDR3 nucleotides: TGCGCCAGCAGCTTGGAGGGTAACAGCAATCAGCCCCAGCATTTT. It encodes CASSLEGNSNQPQHF.